The source of this T cell receptor beta chain is a study of beta chain features in type 1 diabetes. Study findings and constraints: Within patients, naive, central memory and Treg TCRB repertoires seemed more similar than within healthy donors. Within each of all four CD4+ subsets, Type 1 diabetes patients had TCRB CDR3s that were moderately but significantly shorter.

A note on this clone: The target antigen is unknown.

Each of the CD4+ naive, central memory, regulatory and stem cell-like memory populations was sorted via CD45RO/CCR7/CD25/CD127/CD95/CD27. TCRB transcripts that were expressed got sequenced, as all of the isolated RNA had been reverse transcribed. The repertoire was sequenced with immunoSEQ multiplex PCR; TCRdb's copy has only in-frame clones and lacks some. The table has 200,000 to 250,000 clones, around 16% seen once; the top ten hold 0.07% to 0.095%. The receptor comes from a man aged 30 to 45 with type 1 diabetes. Input material: naive CD4+ T cells from blood.

The CDR3 DNA follows: TGTGCCAGCAGCTGGCGAGTGGCAGGGGACACAGATACGCAGTATTTT. It codes for CASSWRVAGDTDTQYF. The rearrangement uses TRBV5-6 and TRBJ2-3; possible D gene TRBD1, 6 bases. The CDR3 has 16 residues. The V and J ends lost 3 bases and 2 bases respectively, with 16 bases between them. In germline, CDR1 is SGHDT, CDR2 YYEEEE.